This record covers a single T cell receptor (beta chain). The target antigen is unknown. CDR1 and CDR2 from the germline V gene are MNHEY and SMNVEV (reference sequence). The V and J ends lost 4 bases and 7 bases, in that order; junction bases with no gene match: 1. The CDR3 is made up of 12 amino acids. A heparinised blood draw that averaged around 110 mL was obtained once from each donor. Reverse transcribing all isolated RNA meant expressed TCRB transcripts were sequenced. Produced via immunoSEQ multiplex PCR; TCRdb's table is partial and in-frame only. The sample lists 600,000 to 700,000 clones, over 10% occurring once. The sample is drawn from a study of beta chain features in type 1 diabetes. Study findings and constraints: With patients and controls alike, PCR might favor shorter templates to an equal degree. All four CD4+ subsets from Type 1 diabetes patients carried moderately but significantly shorter TCRB CDR3s.

Material for sequencing was naive CD4+ T cells from blood. The genes are TRBV27 and TRBJ1-2, with 9 bases lining up with TRBD1. This receptor was obtained from a man between 18 and 35 years old with type 1 diabetes. This chain's CDR3 is CASSSTGGGYTF. The CDR3 DNA reads as TGTGCCAGCAGTTCGACAGGGGGTGGCTACACCTTC.